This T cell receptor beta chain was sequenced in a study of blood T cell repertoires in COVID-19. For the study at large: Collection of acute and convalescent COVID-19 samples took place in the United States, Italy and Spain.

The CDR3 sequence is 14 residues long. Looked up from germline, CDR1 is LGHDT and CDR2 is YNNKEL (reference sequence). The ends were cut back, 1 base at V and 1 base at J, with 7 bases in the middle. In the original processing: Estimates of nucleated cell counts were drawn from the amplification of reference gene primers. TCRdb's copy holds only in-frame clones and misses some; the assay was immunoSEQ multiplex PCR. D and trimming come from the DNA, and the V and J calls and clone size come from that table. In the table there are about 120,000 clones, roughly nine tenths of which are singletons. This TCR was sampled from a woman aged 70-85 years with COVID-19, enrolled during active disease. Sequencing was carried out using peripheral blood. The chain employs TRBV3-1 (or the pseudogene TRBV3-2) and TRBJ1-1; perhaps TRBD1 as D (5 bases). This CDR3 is CASSQGGGNTEAFF. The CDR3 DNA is TGTGCCAGCAGCCAAGGGGGGGGGAACACTGAAGCTTTCTTT.